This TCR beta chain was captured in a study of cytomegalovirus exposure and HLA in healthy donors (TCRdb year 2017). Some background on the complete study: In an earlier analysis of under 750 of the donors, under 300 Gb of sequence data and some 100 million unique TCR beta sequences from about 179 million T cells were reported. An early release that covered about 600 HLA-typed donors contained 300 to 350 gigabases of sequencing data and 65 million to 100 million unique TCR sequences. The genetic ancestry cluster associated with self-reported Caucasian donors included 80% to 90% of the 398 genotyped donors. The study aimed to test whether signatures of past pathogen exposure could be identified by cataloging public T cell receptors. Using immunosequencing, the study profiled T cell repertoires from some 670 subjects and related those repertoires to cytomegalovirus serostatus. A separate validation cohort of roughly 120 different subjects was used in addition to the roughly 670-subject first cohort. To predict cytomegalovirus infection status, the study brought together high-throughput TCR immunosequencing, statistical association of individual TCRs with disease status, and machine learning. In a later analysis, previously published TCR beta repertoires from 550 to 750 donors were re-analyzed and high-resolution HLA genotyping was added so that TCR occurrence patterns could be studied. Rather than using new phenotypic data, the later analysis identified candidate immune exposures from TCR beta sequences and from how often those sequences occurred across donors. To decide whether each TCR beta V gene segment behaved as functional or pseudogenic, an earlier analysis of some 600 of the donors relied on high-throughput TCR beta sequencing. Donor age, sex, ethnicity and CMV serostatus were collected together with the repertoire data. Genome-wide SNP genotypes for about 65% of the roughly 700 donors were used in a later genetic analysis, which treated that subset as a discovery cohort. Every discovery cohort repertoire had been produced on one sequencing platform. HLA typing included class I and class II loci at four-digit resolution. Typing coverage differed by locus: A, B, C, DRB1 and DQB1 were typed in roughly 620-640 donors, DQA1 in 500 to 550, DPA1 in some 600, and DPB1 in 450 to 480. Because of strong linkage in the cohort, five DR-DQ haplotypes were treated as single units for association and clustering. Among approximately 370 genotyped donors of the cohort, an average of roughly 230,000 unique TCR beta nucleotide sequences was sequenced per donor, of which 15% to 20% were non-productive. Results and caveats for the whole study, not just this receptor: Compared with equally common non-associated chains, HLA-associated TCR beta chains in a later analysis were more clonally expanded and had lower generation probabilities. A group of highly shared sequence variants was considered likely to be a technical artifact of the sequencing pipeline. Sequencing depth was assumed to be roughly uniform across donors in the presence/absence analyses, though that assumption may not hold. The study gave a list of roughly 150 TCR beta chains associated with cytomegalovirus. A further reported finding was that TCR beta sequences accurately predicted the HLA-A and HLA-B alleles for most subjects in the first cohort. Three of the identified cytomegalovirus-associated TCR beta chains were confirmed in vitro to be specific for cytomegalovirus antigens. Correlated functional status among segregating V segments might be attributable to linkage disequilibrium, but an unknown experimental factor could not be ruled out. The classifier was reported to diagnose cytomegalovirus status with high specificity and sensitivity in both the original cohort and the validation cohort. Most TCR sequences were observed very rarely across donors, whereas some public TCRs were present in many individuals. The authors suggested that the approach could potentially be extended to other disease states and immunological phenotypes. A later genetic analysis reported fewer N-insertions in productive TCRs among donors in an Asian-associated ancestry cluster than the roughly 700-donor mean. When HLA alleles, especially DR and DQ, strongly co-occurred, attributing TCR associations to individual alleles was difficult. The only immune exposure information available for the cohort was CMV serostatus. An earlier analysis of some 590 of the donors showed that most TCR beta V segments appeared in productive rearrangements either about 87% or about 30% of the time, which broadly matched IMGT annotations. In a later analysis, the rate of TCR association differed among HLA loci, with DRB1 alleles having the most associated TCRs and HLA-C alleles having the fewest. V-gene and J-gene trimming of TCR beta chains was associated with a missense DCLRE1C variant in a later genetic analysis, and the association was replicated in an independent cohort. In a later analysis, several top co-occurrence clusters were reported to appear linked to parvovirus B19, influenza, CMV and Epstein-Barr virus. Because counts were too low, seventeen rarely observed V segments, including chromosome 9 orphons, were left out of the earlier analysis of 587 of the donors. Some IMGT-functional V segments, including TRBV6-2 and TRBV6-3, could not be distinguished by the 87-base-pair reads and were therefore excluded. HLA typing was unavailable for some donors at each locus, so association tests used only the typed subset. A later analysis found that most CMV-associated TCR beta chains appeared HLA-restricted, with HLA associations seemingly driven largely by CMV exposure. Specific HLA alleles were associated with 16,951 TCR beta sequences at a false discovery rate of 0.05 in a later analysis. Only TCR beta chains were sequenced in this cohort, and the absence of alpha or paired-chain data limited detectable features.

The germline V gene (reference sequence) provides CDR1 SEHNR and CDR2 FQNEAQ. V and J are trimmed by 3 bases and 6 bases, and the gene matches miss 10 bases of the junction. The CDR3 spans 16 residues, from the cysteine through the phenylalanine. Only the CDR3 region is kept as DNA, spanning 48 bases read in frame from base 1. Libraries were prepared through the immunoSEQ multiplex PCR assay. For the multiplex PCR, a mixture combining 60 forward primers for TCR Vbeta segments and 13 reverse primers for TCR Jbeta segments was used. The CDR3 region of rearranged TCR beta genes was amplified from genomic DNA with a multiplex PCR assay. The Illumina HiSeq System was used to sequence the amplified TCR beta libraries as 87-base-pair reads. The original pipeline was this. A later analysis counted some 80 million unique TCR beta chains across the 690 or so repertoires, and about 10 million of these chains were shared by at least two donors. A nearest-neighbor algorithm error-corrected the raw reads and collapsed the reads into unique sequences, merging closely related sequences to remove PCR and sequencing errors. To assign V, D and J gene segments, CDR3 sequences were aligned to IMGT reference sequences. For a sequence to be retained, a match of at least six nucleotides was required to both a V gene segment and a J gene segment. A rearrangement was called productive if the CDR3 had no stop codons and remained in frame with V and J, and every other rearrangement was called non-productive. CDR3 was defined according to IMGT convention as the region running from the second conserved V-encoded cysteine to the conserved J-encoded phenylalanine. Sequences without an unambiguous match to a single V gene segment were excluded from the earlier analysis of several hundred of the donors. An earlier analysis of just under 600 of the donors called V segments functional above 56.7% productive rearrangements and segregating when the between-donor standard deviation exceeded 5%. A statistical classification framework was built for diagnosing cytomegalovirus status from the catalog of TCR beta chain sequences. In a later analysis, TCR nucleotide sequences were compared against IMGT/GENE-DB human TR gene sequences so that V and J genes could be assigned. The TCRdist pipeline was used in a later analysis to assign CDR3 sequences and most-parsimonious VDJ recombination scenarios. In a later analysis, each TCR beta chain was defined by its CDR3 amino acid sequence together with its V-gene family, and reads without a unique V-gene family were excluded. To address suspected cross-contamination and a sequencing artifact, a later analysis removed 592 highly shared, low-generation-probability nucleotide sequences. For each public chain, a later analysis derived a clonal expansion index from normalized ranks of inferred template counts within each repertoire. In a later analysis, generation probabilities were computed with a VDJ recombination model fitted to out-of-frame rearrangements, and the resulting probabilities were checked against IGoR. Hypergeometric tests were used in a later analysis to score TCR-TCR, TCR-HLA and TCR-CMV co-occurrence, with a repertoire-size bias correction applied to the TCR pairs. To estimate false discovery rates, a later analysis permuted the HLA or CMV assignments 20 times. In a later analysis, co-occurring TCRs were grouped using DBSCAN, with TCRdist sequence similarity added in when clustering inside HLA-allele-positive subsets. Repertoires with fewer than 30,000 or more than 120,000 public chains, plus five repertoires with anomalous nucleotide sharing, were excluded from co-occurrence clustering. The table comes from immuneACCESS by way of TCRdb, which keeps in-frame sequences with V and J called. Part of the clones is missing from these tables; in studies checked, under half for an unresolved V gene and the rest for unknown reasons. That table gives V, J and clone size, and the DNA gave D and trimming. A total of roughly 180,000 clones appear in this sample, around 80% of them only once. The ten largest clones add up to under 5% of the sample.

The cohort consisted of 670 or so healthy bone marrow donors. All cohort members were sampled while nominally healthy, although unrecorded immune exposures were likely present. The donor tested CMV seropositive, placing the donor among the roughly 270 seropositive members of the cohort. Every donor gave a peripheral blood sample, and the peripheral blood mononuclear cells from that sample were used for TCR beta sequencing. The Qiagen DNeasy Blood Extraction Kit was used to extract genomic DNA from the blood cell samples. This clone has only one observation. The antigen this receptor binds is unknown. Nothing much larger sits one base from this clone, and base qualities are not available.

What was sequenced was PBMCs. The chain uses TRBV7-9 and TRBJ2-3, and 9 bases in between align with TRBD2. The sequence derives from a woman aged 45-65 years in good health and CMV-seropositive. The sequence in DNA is TGTGCCAGCAGCTTTCCGGGACTAGCCCCCCTGGATACGCAGTATTTT. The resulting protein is CASSFPGLAPLDTQYF.